This TCR beta chain was identified in a study of T cell responses to AZD1222 COVID-19 vaccine. Whole-study results and caveats: Regions 160-218 and 743-854 held dominance among vaccine-associated CD4 TCRs, which spanned spike. Repertoires were obtained solely post-peak T cell response. Clonal diversity may have been underestimated in mostly white British donors.

Germline lookup yields CDR1 MDHEN and CDR2 SYDVKM. This CDR3 contains 14 residues. V dropped 7 bases and J dropped 4; count of bases not matched to a gene: 6. Measured with immunoSEQ multiplex PCR; TCRdb has only the in-frame clones, and not every one. The sample lists about 100,000 clones, about 85% occurring once. Of note for this clone: The antigen is undetermined.

This TCR came from an adult in good health. Specimen: peripheral blood, collected on day 0 of AZD1222 vaccination. The chain uses TRBV28 and TRBJ1-2; 10 bases fit TRBD1. CDR3 nucleotide sequence: TGTGCCAGCACCTTAGGGGACAGGGGCTATGGCTACACCTTC. The encoded protein is CASTLGDRGYGYTF.